This note documents a single TCR beta chain sequence. Its antigen specificity is not known. No base quality values were provided; no much bigger clone lies one nucleotide off. Germline trimming: 8 bases from V, 5 bases from J; junction bases outside gene matches: 2. CDR1 SGHTA and CDR2 FQGNSA were looked up in the germline V gene. The CDR3 starts with the cysteine, ends with the phenylalanine, and has 12 residues. The only DNA kept is the CDR3, 36 bases in frame from the first base. TCRbeta CDR3 regions were amplified from genomic DNA by means of the immunoSEQ Assay, a bias-controlled multiplex PCR. On the authors' methods: The number of nucleated cells in each sample was estimated from the amplification of reference gene primers within the assay. To quantify the absolute abundance of each unique TCRbeta CDR3 rearrangement, sequence reads were collapsed and filtered. For each sample, productive Simpson clonality was calculated as the square root of Simpson's diversity index across productive rearrangements. The table was pulled from immuneACCESS by TCRdb, which kept in-frame rearrangements only. Such tables lose some clones; where checked, under half of the loss comes from unresolved V genes, and the rest has no known cause. V, J and clone size are taken as reported in that table, and D and trimming were inferred from the DNA itself. The sample table records 150,000 to 200,000 clones; approximately 87% of these occur just once. In total, the top ten clones hold over 15% of the sample.

These data come from a study of blood T cell repertoires in COVID-19 (dated by TCRdb to 2019 to 2021). The study in broad terms: Samples covering the acute and convalescent phases of COVID-19 were provided by collaborators in the United States, Italy and Spain. The prospective study material was composed of cDNA or gDNA derived from T cells, B-cell-depleted T cells, or PBMCs. The dataset comprised deeply sampled blood TCRbeta repertoires from subjects exposed to, actively infected with, or recovered from COVID-19. The repertoires were released in a freely available public database meant as a resource for research on the immune response to SARS-CoV-2. Samples were obtained from the ongoing ImmuneRACE study (first 160 participants) and from about 1,300 subjects provided by 6 global collaborators. The sample metadata nearly always contained a de-identified subject ID, COVID-19 status, age in years and sex. Where HLA class I and class II types were available, the types were taken from metadata supplied by the sample provider, not from assay-based typing. The full study reports these points: The quantity of clinical and demographic metadata differed by source and by participant and was supplied without curation.

In Seattle, one collaborating source enrolled patients while the infection was active and tracked those patients longitudinally over the course of disease. Each collaborating institution followed its own protocols to collect whole blood in K2EDTA tubes. For TCRbeta analysis, collaborators shipped samples as frozen whole blood, isolated PBMCs, or DNA extracted from either of those sample types. Recombination joined TRBV7-2 with TRBJ2-2; TRBD2 lines up with 7 middle nucleotides. Sequences were obtained from peripheral blood. The sequence derives from a person aged 70 to 85 with COVID-19, enrolled during active disease. The CDR3 sequence is CASRAGTGELFF. The nucleotide sequence reads as follows: TGTGCCAGCCGAGCGGGGACCGGGGAGCTGTTTTTT.